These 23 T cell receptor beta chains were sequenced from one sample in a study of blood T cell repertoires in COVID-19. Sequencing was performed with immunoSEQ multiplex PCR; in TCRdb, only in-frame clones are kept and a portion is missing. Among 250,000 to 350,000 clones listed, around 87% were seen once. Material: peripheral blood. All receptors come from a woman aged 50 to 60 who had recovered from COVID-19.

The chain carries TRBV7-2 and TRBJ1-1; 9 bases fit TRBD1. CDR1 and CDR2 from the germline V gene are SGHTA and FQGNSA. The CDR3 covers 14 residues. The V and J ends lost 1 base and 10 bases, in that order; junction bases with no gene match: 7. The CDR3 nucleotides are TGTGCCAGCAGCTTAGGTAATTGGGGACAGGGAGCTTTCTTT. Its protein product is CASSLGNWGQGAFF.

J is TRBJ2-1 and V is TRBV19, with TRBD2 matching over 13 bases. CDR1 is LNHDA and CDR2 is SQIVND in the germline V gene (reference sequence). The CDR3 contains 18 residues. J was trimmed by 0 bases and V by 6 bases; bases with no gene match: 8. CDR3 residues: CASSRPGTSGTSYNEQFF. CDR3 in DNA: TGTGCCAGTAGCCGCCCCGGGACTAGCGGGACCTCCTACAATGAGCAGTTCTTC.

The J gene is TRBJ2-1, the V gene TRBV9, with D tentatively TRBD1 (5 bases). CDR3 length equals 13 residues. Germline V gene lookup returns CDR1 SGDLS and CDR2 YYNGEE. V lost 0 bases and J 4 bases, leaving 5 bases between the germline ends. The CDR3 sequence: CASSVGQYNEQFF. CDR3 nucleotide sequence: TGTGCCAGCAGCGTAGGACAGTACAATGAGCAGTTCTTC.

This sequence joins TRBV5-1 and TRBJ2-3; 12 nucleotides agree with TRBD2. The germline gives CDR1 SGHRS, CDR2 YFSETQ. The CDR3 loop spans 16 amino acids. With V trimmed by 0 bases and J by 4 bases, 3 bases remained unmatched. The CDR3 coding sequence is TGCGCCAGCAGCTTGGCTCTAGCGGGAGGGGCAGATACGCAGTATTTT. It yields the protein CASSLALAGGADTQYF.

The CDR3 nucleotides read TGTGCCAGCAGCGTAGGCGGGCTAGCGGGTAGACAGTTCTTC. This sequence encodes CASSVGGLAGRQFF. The chain is built from TRBV9 and TRBJ2-1, with TRBD2 identical over 8 bases. Germline loops: CDR1 SGDLS, CDR2 YYNGEE. This CDR3 has 14 amino acids. V was clipped by 0 bases and J by 13 bases; unmatched bases: 9.

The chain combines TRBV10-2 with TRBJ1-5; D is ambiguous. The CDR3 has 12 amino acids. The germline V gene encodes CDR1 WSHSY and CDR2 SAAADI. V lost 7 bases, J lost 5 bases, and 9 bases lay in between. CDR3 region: CASMQGDQPQHF. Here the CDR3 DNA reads TGCGCCAGCATGCAAGGAGATCAGCCCCAGCATTTT.

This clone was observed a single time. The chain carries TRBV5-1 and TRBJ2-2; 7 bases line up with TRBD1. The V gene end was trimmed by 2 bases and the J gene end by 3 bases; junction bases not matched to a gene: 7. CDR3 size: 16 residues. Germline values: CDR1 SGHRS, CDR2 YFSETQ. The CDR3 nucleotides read TGCGCCAGCAGCTTCTACAGGGGAAGGGACACCGGGGAGCTGTTTTTT. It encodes CASSFYRGRDTGELFF.

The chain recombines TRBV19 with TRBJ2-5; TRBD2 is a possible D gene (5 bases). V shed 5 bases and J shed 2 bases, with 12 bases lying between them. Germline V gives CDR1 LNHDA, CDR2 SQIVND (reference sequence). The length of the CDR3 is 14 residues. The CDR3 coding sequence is TGTGCCAGTAGTTTAGCGTCGGGGCAAGAGACCCAGTACTTC. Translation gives CASSLASGQETQYF.

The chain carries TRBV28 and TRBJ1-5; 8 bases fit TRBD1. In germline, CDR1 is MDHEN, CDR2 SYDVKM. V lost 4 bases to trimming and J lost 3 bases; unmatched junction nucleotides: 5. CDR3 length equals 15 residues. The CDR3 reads CASSSAGGDNQPQHF. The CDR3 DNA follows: TGTGCCAGCAGTTCCGCAGGGGGCGACAATCAGCCCCAGCATTTT. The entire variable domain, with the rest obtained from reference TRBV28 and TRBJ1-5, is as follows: DVKVTQSSRYLVKRTGEKVFLECVQDMDHENMFWYRQDPGLGLRLIYFSYDVKMKEKGDIPEGYSVSREKKERFSLILESASTNQTSMYLCASSSAGGDNQPQHFGDGTRLSIL.

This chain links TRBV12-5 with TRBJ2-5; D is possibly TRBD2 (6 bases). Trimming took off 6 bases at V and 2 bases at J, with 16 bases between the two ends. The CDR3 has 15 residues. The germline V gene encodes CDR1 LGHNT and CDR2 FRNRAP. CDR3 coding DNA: TGTGCTAGTGGACGGACAACCGGGAGACAAGAGACCCAGTACTTC. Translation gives CASGRTTGRQETQYF.

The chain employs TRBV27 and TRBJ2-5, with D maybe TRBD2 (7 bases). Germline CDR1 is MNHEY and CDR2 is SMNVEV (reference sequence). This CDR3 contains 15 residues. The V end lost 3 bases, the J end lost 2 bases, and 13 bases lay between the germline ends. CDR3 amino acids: CASSLNGGLQETQYF. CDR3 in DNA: TGTGCCAGCAGTTTGAACGGGGGGCTACAAGAGACCCAGTACTTC.

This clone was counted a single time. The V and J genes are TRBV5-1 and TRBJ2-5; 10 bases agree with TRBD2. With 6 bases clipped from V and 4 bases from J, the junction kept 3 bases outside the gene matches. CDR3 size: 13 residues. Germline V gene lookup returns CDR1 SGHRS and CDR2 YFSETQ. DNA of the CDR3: TGCGCCAGCACAGCGGGGGGGCTAGAGACCCAGTACTTC. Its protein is CASTAGGLETQYF. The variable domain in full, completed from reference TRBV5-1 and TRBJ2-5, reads KAGVTQTPRYLIKTRGQQVTLSCSPISGHRSVSWYQQTPGQGLQFLFEYFSETQRNKGNFPGRFSGRQFSNSRSEMNVSTLELGDSALYLCASTAGGLETQYFGPGTRLLVL.

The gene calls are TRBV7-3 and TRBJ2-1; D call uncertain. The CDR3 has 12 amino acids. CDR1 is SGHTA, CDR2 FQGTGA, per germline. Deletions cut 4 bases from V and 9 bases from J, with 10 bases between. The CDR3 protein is CASSSSGPEQFF. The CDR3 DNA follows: TGTGCCAGCAGCTCTAGTGGCCCTGAGCAGTTCTTC.

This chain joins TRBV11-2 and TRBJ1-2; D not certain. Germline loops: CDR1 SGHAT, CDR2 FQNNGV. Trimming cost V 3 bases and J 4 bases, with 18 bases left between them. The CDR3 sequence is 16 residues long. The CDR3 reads CASSFNWGGVGYGYTF. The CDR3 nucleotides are TGTGCCAGCAGCTTTAACTGGGGAGGAGTGGGCTATGGCTACACCTTC.

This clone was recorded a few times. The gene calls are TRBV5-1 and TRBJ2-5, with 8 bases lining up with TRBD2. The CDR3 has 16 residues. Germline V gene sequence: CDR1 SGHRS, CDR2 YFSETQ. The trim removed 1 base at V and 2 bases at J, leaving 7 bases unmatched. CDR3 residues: CASSLRVAGRQETQYF. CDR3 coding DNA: TGCGCCAGCAGCTTGAGGGTAGCGGGGCGTCAAGAGACCCAGTACTTC.

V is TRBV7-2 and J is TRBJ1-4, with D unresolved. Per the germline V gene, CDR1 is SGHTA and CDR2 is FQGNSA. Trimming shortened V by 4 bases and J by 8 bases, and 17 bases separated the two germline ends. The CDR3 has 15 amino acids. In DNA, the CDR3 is TGTGCCAGCAGCTACCGGACTCTCGGAGGGGAAAAACTGTTTTTT. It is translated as CASSYRTLGGEKLFF. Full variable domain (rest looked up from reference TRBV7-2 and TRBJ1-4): GAGVSQSPSNKVTEKGKDVELRCDPISGHTALYWYRQSLGQGLEFLIYFQGNSAPDKSGLPSDRFSAERTGGSVSTLTIQRTQQEDSAVYLCASSYRTLGGEKLFFGSGTQLSVL.

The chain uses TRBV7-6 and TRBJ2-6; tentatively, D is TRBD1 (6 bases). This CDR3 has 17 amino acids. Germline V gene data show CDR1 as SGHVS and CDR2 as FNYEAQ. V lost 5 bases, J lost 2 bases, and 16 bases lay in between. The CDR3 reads CASSLQQGLTGANVLTF. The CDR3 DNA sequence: TGTGCCAGCAGCCTACAACAGGGATTGACTGGGGCCAACGTCCTGACTTTC. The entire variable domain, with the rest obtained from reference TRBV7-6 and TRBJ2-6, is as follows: GAGVSQSPRYKVTKRGQDVALRCDPISGHVSLYWYRQALGQGPEFLTYFNYEAQQDKSGLPNDRFSAERPEGSISTLTIQRTEQRDSAMYRCASSLQQGLTGANVLTFGAGSRLTVL.

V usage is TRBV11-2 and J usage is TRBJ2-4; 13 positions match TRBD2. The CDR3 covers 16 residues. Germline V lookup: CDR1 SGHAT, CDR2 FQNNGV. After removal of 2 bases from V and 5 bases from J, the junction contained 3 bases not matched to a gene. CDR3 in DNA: TGTGCCAGCAGCTTAACACTAGCGGGAGGGCAAAACATTCAGTACTTC. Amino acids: CASSLTLAGGQNIQYF.

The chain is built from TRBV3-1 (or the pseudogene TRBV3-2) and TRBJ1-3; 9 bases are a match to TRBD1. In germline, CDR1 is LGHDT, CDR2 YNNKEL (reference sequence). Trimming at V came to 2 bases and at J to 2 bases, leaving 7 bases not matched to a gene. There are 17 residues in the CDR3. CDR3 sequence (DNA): TGTGCCAGCAGCCAATTGGGTGGACAGGGGACTGGAAACACCATATATTTT. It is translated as CASSQLGGQGTGNTIYF.

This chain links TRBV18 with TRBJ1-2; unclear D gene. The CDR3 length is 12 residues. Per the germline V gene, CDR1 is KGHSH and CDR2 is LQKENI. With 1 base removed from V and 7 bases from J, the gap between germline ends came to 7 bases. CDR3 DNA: TGTGCCAGCTCACCACTCGGTTCTGGCTACACCTTC. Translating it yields CASSPLGSGYTF.

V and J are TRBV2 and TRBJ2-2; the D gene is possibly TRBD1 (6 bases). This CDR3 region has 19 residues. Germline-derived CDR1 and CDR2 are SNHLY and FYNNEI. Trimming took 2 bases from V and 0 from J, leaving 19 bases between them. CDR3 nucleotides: TGTGCCAGCAGTGAACAGGGGATCCGAAGGATCTCGAACACCGGGGAGCTGTTTTTT. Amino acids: CASSEQGIRRISNTGELFF.

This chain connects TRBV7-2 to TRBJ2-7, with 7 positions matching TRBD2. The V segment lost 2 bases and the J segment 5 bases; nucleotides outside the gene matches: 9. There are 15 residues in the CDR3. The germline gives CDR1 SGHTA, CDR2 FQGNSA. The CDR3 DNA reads TGTGCCAGCAGCTTAATTGGTTTGGGGGGGAACGAGCAGTACTTC. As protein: CASSLIGLGGNEQYF. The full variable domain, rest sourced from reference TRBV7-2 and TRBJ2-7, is GAGVSQSPSNKVTEKGKDVELRCDPISGHTALYWYRQSLGQGLEFLIYFQGNSAPDKSGLPSDRFSAERTGGSVSTLTIQRTQQEDSAVYLCASSLIGLGGNEQYFGPGTRLTVT.

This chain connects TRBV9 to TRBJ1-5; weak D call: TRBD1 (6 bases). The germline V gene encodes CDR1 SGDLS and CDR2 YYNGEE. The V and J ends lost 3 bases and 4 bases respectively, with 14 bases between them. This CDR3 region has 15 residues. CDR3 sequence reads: CASSGGQFLNQPQHF. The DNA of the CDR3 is TGTGCCAGCAGCGGCGGACAGTTCCTTAATCAGCCCCAGCATTTT.